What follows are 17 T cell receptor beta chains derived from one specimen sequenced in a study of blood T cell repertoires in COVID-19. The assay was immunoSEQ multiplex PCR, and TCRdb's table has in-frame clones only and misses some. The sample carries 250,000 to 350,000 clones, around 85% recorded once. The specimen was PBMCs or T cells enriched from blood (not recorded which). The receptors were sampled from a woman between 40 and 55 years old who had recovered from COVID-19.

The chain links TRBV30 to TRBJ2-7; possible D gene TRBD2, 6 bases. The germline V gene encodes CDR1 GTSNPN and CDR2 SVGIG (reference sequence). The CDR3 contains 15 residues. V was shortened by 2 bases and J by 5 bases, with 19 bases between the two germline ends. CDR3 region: CAWSPPPWGGDEQYF. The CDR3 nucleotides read TGTGCCTGGAGTCCTCCCCCCTGGGGAGGCGACGAGCAGTACTTC.

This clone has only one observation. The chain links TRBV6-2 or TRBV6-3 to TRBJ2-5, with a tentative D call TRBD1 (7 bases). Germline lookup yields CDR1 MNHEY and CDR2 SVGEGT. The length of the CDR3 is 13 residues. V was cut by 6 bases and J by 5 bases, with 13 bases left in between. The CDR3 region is CASSRQGGETQYF. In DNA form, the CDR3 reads TGTGCCAGCAGCCGACAGGGAGGCGAGACCCAGTACTTC.

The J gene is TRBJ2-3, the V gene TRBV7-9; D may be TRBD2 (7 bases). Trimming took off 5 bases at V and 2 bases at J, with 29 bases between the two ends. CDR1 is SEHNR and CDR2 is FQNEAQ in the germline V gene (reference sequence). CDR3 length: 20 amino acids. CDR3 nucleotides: TGTGCCAGCAGCACAATACCCCAATACGCGGGGGCCGGCTCCACAGATACGCAGTATTTT. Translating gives CASSTIPQYAGAGSTDTQYF.

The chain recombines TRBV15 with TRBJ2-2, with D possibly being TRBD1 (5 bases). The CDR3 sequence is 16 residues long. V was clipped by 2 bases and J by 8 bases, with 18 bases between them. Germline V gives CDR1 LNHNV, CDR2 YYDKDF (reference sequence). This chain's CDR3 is CATSRQGNQGPGELFF. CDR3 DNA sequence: TGTGCCACCAGCAGACAGGGTAACCAAGGGCCGGGGGAGCTGTTTTTT.

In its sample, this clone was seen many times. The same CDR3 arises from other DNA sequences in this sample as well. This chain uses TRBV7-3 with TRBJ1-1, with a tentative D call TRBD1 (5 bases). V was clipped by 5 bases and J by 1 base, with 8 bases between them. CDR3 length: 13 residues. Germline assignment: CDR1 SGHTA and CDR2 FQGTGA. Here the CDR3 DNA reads TGTGCCAGCAGCCCTCAGGGGAACACTGAAGCTTTCTTT. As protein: CASSPQGNTEAFF.

The CDR3: CASSPGLAGTGELFF. The CDR3 nucleotides read TGTGCCAGCAGCCCCGGACTAGCGGGCACCGGGGAGCTGTTTTTT. The V call is TRBV7-3, the J call TRBJ2-2; 11 bases agree with TRBD2. Germline CDR1 SGHTA, CDR2 FQGTGA. J lost 4 bases, V lost 5 bases, and 3 bases had no gene match. The CDR3 has 15 residues. Full variable domain (outside the CDR3, taken from reference TRBV7-3 and TRBJ2-2): GAGVSQTPSNKVTEKGKYVELRCDPISGHTALYWYRQSLGQGPEFLIYFQGTGAADDSGLPNDRFFAVRPEGSVSTLKIQRTERGDSAVYLCASSPGLAGTGELFFGEGSRLTVL.

The CDR3 DNA sequence: TGTGCCAGCACTCAGGTTAATGAAAAACTGTTTTTT. Translation: CASTQVNEKLFF. V usage is TRBV2 and J usage is TRBJ1-4; D remains unclear. V was cut by 7 bases and J by 4 bases, with 7 bases left in between. The CDR3 spans 12 residues. Germline assignment: CDR1 SNHLY and CDR2 FYNNEI.

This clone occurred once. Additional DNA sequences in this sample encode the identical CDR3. CDR3 residues: CASSLRGSYEQYF. The CDR3 DNA follows: TGTGCCAGCAGTTTAAGGGGATCCTACGAGCAGTACTTC. J is TRBJ2-7 and V is TRBV27; possibly TRBD1 for D (5 bases). The CDR3 is 13 amino acids. In germline, CDR1 is MNHEY, CDR2 SMNVEV (reference sequence). V lost 2 bases and J 1 base, leaving 6 bases between the germline ends.

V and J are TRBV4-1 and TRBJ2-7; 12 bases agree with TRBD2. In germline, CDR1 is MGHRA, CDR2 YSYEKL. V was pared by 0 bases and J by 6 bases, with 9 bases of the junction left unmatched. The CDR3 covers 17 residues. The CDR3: CASSQEATSGSDREQYF. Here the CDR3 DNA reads TGCGCCAGCAGCCAAGAGGCGACTAGCGGGAGCGATCGCGAGCAGTACTTC.

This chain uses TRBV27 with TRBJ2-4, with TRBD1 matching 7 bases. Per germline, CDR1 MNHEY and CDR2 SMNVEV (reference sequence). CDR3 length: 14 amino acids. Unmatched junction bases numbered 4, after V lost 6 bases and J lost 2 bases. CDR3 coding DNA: TGTGCCAGCAGGGGGGACAGAACCAAAAACATTCAGTACTTC. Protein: CASRGDRTKNIQYF.

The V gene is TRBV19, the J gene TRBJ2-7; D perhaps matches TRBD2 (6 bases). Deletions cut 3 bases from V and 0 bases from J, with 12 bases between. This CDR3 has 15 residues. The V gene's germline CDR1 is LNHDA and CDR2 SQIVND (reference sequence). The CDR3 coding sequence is TGTGCCAGTAGTATCCGGGGACTGTCCTCCTACGAGCAGTACTTC. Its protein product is CASSIRGLSSYEQYF. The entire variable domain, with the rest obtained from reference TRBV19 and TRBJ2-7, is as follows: DGGITQSPKYLFRKEGQNVTLSCEQNLNHDAMYWYRQDPGQGLRLIYYSQIVNDFQKGDIAEGYSVSREKKESFPLTVTSAQKNPTAFYLCASSIRGLSSYEQYFGPGTRLTVT.

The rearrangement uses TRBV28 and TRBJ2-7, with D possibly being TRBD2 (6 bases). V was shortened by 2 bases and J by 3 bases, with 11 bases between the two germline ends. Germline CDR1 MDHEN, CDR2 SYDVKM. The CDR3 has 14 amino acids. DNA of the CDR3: TGTGCCAGCAGTTTAGCACAGGACTACTACGAGCAGTACTTC. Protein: CASSLAQDYYEQYF.

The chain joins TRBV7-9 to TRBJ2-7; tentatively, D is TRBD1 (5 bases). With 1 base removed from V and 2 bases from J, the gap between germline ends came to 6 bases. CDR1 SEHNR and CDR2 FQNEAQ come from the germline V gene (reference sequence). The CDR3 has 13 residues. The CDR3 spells CASSLGGTYEQYF. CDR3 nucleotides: TGTGCCAGCAGCTTAGGGGGCACCTACGAGCAGTACTTC.

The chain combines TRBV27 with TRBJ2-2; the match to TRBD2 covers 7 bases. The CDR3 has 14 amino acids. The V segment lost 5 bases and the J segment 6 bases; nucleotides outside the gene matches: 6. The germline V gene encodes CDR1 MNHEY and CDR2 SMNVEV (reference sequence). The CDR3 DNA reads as TGTGCCAGCAGTGACCTTGGGGGGGCCGGGGAGCTGTTTTTT. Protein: CASSDLGGAGELFF.

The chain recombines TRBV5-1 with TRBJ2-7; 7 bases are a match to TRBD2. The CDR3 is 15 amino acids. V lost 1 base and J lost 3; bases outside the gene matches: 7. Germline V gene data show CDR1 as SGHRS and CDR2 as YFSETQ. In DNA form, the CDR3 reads TGCGCCAGCAGCTTGATGGCGGGAGTTCGCTACGAGCAGTACTTC. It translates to CASSLMAGVRYEQYF.

The CDR3 nucleotides read TGTGCCAGCAGCTTTGATGAAGGGAGAGGGATCTATCAGCCCCAGCATTTT. It codes for CASSFDEGRGIYQPQHF. The chain links TRBV5-4 to TRBJ1-5; D is uncertain. The ends were cut back, 2 bases at V and 5 bases at J, with 20 bases in the middle. This CDR3 region has 17 residues. From germline, CDR1 is SGHNT and CDR2 YYREEE (reference sequence).

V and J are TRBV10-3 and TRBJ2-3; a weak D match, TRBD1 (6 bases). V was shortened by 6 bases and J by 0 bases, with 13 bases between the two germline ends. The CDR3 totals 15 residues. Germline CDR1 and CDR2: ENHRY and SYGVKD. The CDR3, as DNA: TGTGCCATCAGGATTCAGGGGCTTAGCACAGATACGCAGTATTTT. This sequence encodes CAIRIQGLSTDTQYF.